This T cell receptor beta chain was identified in a study of Ad26.COV2.S vaccination and SARS-CoV-2 variants. General observations from the study: It was vaccine recipients, not placebo recipients, who had the higher spike-specific TCR breadth. Comparable non-spike TCR breadth was observed in vaccine and placebo recipients.

The CDR3 length is 16 residues. Germline CDR1 is SGHDT and CDR2 is YYEEEE. V was pared by 3 bases and J by 0 bases, with 13 bases between. Clones were read by immunoSEQ multiplex PCR, and TCRdb kept only the in-frame ones, dropping some. Here the sample spans about 350,000 clones, about 91% being singletons. Concerning this clone: Antigen: not known.

This TCR was recovered from a human donor who had recovered from COVID-19. The sequencing used peripheral blood, collected after recovery from COVID-19. V usage is TRBV5-6 and J usage is TRBJ2-1; D may match TRBD1 or TRBD2 (5 bases each). CDR3 protein: CASSSGPLGSYNEQFF. As DNA, the CDR3 is TGTGCCAGCAGCTCGGGACCTCTGGGCTCCTACAATGAGCAGTTCTTC. Combining the CDR3 with reference TRBV5-6 and TRBJ2-1 gives the whole variable domain DAGVTQSPTHLIKTRGQQVTLRCSPKSGHDTVSWYQQALGQGPQFIFQYYEEEERQRGNFPDRFSGHQFPNYSSELNVNALLLGDSALYLCASSSGPLGSYNEQFFGPGTRLTVL.